This passage covers 5 T cell receptor beta chains from one sample sequenced in a study of blood T cell repertoires in COVID-19. Repertoires were generated with immunoSEQ multiplex PCR, while TCRdb's copy carries only in-frame clones and drops some. The sample has more than 300,000 clones, 89% seen once; the top ten hold nearly 6.5%. Sequenced input: peripheral blood. Receptors were obtained from a man between 18 and 35 years old who had recovered from COVID-19.

The V call is TRBV25-1, the J call TRBJ2-6; tentative D call: TRBD1 (5 bases). This CDR3 comprises 16 residues. CDR1 is MGHDK and CDR2 is SYGVNS in the germline V gene. Trimming pared 0 bases from V and 0 bases from J, leaving 6 bases between. The CDR3 coding sequence is TGTGCCAGCAGTGAATATCAGGGCTCTGGGGCCAACGTCCTGACTTTC. It is translated as CASSEYQGSGANVLTF.

This chain joins TRBV5-4 and TRBJ2-5; D may be TRBD2 (6 bases). Germline V lookup: CDR1 SGHNT, CDR2 YYREEE (reference sequence). The CDR3 is 14 amino acids. Trimming shortened V by 4 bases and J by 0 bases, and 10 bases separated the two germline ends. Here the CDR3 DNA reads TGTGCCAGCAGCCCCGCGGGGTACCAAGAGACCCAGTACTTC. It encodes CASSPAGYQETQYF. The whole variable domain, filled in from reference TRBV5-4 and TRBJ2-5, reads ETGVTQSPTHLIKTRGQQVTLRCSSQSGHNTVSWYQQALGQGPQFIFQYYREEENGRGNFPPRFSGLQFPNYSSELNVNALELDDSALYLCASSPAGYQETQYFGPGTRLLVL.

This clone has a handful of counts. This rearrangement joins TRBV5-5 to TRBJ1-6; TRBD1 might be the D (6 bases). Trimming left V 4 bases short and J 5 bases short, with 19 bases between. Germline-derived CDR1 and CDR2 are SGHKS and YYEKEE (reference sequence). The CDR3 is made up of 17 amino acids. CDR3 DNA: TGTGCCAGCAGCATAAGTACAGGGACCAAAAATAATTCACCCCTCCACTTT. Translating it yields CASSISTGTKNNSPLHF.

The chain couples TRBV9 to TRBJ1-1; 7 positions agree with TRBD1. The J segment lost 0 bases and the V segment lost 4 bases, leaving 9 bases of the junction unmatched. There are 16 residues in the CDR3. Germline CDR1 is SGDLS and CDR2 is YYNGEE. The CDR3 region is CASSPSWTGMNTEAFF. The CDR3 DNA sequence: TGTGCCAGCAGCCCTTCCTGGACAGGCATGAACACTGAAGCTTTCTTT.

The chain links TRBV11-2 to TRBJ1-1; maybe TRBD1 (5 bases). The germline V gene has CDR1 SGHAT and CDR2 FQNNGV. The V gene lost 0 bases and the J gene lost 1 base, with 6 bases spanning the gap. The CDR3 is made up of 14 amino acids. The CDR3 region has the DNA TGTGCCAGCAGCTTAGAAAGGGGGAACACTGAAGCTTTCTTT. It translates to CASSLERGNTEAFF. The full variable domain, rest sourced from reference TRBV11-2 and TRBJ1-1, is EAGVAQSPRYKIIEKRQSVAFWCNPISGHATLYWYQQILGQGPKLLIQFQNNGVVDDSQLPKDRFSAERLKGVDSTLKIQPAKLEDSAVYLCASSLERGNTEAFFGQGTRLTVV.